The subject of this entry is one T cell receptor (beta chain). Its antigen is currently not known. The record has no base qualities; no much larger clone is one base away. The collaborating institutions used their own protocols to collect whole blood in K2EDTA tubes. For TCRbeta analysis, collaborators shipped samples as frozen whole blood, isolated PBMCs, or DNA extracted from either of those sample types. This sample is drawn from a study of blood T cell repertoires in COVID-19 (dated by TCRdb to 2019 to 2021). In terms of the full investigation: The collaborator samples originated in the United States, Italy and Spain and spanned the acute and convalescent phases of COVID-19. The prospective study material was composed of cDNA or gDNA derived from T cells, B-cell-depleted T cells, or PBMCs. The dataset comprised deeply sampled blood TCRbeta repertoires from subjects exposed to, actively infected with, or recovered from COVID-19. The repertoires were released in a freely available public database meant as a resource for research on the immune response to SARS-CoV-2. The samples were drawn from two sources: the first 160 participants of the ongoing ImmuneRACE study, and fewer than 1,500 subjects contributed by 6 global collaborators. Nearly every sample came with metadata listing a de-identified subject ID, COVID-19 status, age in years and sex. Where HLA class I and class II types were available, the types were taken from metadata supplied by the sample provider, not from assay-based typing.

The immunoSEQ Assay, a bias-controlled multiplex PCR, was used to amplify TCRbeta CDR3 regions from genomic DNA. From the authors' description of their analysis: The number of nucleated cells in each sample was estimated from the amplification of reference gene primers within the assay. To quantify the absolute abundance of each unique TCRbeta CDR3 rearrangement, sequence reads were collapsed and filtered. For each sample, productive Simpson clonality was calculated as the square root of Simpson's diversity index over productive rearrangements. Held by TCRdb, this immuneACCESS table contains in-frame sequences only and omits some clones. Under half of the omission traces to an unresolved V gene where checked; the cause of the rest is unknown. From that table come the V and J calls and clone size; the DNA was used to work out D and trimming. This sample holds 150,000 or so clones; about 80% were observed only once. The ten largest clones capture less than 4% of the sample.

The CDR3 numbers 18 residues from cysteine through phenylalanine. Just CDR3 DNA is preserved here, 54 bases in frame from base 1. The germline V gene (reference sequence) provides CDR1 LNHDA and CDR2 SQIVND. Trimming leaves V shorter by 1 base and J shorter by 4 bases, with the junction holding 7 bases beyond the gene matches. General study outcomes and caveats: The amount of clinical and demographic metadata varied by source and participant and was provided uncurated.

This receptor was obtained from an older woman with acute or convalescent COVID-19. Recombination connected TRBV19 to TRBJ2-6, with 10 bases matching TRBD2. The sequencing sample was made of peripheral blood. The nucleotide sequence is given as TGTGCCAGTAGTATAGTTGGACTAGCGGAGAGGGGGGCCAACGTCCTGACTTTC. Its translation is CASSIVGLAERGANVLTF.